This record concerns one TCR beta chain sequence. This sample is drawn from a study of blood T cell repertoires in COVID-19. Overall study context: Acute-phase and convalescent COVID-19 samples originated in the United States, Italy and Spain. Sources were T cells, B-cell-depleted T cells, or PBMCs; the material itself was cDNA or gDNA.

The CDR3 runs to 16 residues. Authors' analysis steps: Reference gene primer amplification in the assay estimated nucleated cell counts. Generated by immunoSEQ multiplex PCR, the TCRdb table keeps only in-frame clones and is missing some. Clone size and the V and J calls come from that table; the DNA yielded D and trimming. The table has approximately 400,000 clones, around 89% seen once; the top ten hold 0.95% to 1.5%. The source of this sequence is a middle-aged man with acute or convalescent COVID-19. The sample taken for sequencing was peripheral blood. The rearrangement uses TRBV21-1 and TRBJ2-1; the D call of TRBD2 is as the table states it, not checked on the DNA. TRBV21-1 is a pseudogene locus. Here the CDR3 reads CASSKRERVRVPEQFF. In DNA, the CDR3 is TGTGCCAGCAGCAAACGGGAAAGGGTAAGGGTTCCTGAGCAGTTCTTC.